A single sample is the source of the 18 T cell receptor beta chains below, sequenced in a study of shared clonotypes between healthy human individuals. Terminally differentiated effector memory CD45RA+ cells were excluded by CCR7 positive selection of CD45RO-negative cells. Method: immunoSEQ multiplex PCR; TCRdb's copy keeps in-frame clones and lacks some. The table shows millions of clones, with approximately 94% occurring only once. The sample consisted of naive CD8+ T cells sorted from blood. These receptors came from a man between 18 and 35 years old in good health.

The rearrangement joins TRBV15 to TRBJ2-1; D not certain. Germline CDR1 LNHNV, CDR2 YYDKDF (reference sequence). CDR3 size: 13 residues. The V and J ends lost 0 bases and 2 bases respectively, with 2 bases between them. In nucleotides, the CDR3 is TGTGCCACCAGCAGAGATACCTACAATGAGCAGTTCTTC. It codes for CATSRDTYNEQFF. Together with reference TRBV15 and TRBJ2-1, the CDR3 gives the full variable domain: DAMVIQNPRYQVTQFGKPVTLSCSQTLNHNVMYWYQQKSSQAPKLLFHYYDKDFNNEADTPDNFQSRRPNTSFCFLDIRSPGLGDTAMYLCATSRDTYNEQFFGPGTRLTVL.

This rearrangement joins TRBV7-2 to TRBJ2-7; D is perhaps TRBD1 or TRBD2 (6 bases each). Trimming stripped 0 bases from V and 7 bases from J, with 16 bases between. The CDR3 is 15 amino acids. Germline V gives CDR1 SGHTA, CDR2 FQGNSA. CDR3 region: CASSLAAQGTREQYF. The CDR3, as DNA: TGTGCCAGCAGCTTAGCGGCGCAGGGGACTCGGGAGCAGTACTTC.

Concerning this clone: Other DNA sequences in the same sample also yield this CDR3. This rearrangement joins TRBV6-1 to TRBJ2-7; TRBD1 might be the D (5 bases). The CDR3 runs 13 residues. Germline V gene data show CDR1 as MNHNS and CDR2 as SASEGT. V shed 2 bases and J shed 2 bases, with 7 bases lying between them. CDR3: CASSERQPYEQYF. CDR3 DNA: TGTGCCAGCAGTGAACGACAGCCCTACGAGCAGTACTTC.

The chain recombines TRBV7-9 with TRBJ1-2; D is uncertain. From germline, CDR1 is SEHNR and CDR2 FQNEAQ (reference sequence). Between the trimmed V and J ends, which lost 5 bases and 1 base, there was a span of 17 bases. The CDR3 extends over 16 amino acids. This chain's CDR3 is CASSPSDPRRNYGYTF. Written as DNA, the CDR3 is TGTGCCAGCAGCCCGTCGGACCCGCGCCGTAACTATGGCTACACCTTC. Complete variable domain (other parts from reference TRBV7-9 and TRBJ1-2): DTGVSQNPRHKITKRGQNVTFRCDPISEHNRLYWYRQTLGQGPEFLTYFQNEAQLEKSRLLSDRFSAERPKGSFSTLEIQRTEQGDSAMYLCASSPSDPRRNYGYTFGSGTRLTVV.

The rearrangement uses TRBV13 and TRBJ2-3; the D is unclear. Germline V gives CDR1 PRHDT, CDR2 FYEKMQ (reference sequence). V dropped 6 bases and J dropped 11 bases, with 12 bases sitting between them. This CDR3 is built from 11 residues. As DNA, the CDR3 is TGTGCCAGCAGATATCTTACAGAGCAGTATTTT. It specifies CASRYLTEQYF.

The chain combines TRBV5-4 with TRBJ2-5, with D tentatively TRBD2 (6 bases). The CDR3 has 11 amino acids. Germline V lookup: CDR1 SGHNT, CDR2 YYREEE (reference sequence). V was pared by 4 bases and J by 8 bases, with 9 bases between. The CDR3 DNA is TGTGCCAGCAGCAAGGGACTTACCCAGTACTTC. Its translation: CASSKGLTQYF.

The chain uses TRBV7-8 and TRBJ1-5, with D hard to call. The length of the CDR3 is 16 residues. Per the germline V gene, CDR1 is SGHVS and CDR2 is FQNEAQ. V was shortened by 4 bases and J by 1 base, with 14 bases between the two germline ends. The DNA for the CDR3 is TGTGCCAGCAGCTCACACGTTCCGGCGAGCAATCAGCCCCAGCATTTT. The encoded protein is CASSSHVPASNQPQHF.

V gene TRBV4-1 combines with J gene TRBJ2-7; unclear D gene. The germline CDR1 and CDR2 sequences are MGHRA and YSYEKL. This CDR3 spans 15 amino acids. The ends were cut back, 0 bases at V and 0 bases at J, with 9 bases in the middle. The DNA of the CDR3 is TGCGCCAGCAGCCAAGAATCCTACAGCTCCTACGAGCAGTACTTC. It encodes CASSQESYSSYEQYF.

This clone was counted a single time. The chain carries TRBV4-1 and TRBJ2-2; D might be TRBD2 (6 bases). The CDR3 has 15 residues. Germline assignment: CDR1 MGHRA and CDR2 YSYEKL. V was trimmed by 3 bases and J by 6 bases, leaving 14 bases between them. The CDR3 coding sequence is TGCGCCAGCAGCCAGTCGATTTTAGCGGCCGGGGAGCTGTTTTTT. Residues: CASSQSILAAGELFF.

CDR3 protein: CAISEPEDFHEQFF. The DNA of the CDR3 is TGTGCCATCAGTGAGCCGGAGGATTTTCATGAGCAGTTCTTC. The rearrangement links TRBV10-3 to TRBJ2-1; possible D gene TRBD2, 5 bases. This CDR3 spans 14 amino acids. V was shortened by 2 bases and J by 8 bases, with 13 bases between the two germline ends. From germline, CDR1 is ENHRY and CDR2 SYGVKD.

The chain joins TRBV28 to TRBJ1-1, with a tentative D call TRBD1 (5 bases). Per germline, CDR1 MDHEN and CDR2 SYDVKM. The CDR3 contains 13 residues. V lost 7 bases, J lost 1 base, and 10 bases lay in between. The DNA for the CDR3 is TGTGCCAGCACCTGGGACTGGAACACTGAAGCTTTCTTT. Its protein is CASTWDWNTEAFF.

The chain carries TRBV4-1 and TRBJ2-2; D is unclear. Trimming removed 4 bases at V and 0 bases at J, with 6 bases between. Germline values: CDR1 MGHRA, CDR2 YSYEKL. The CDR3 sequence is 14 residues long. CDR3 DNA sequence: TGCGCCAGCAGCCTAGCATCGAACACCGGGGAGCTGTTTTTT. This codes for CASSLASNTGELFF.

V is TRBV2 and J is TRBJ1-1; D may be TRBD1 (6 bases). The CDR3 extends over 12 amino acids. V was clipped by 7 bases and J by 11 bases, with 17 bases between them. Germline V gives CDR1 SNHLY, CDR2 FYNNEI. The DNA for the CDR3 is TGTGCCAGCATTCGGGGGGGCGAGTCTGCTTTCTTT. It translates to CASIRGGESAFF.

The V gene is TRBV7-2, the J gene TRBJ2-7; D not resolved. CDR1 is SGHTA and CDR2 is FQGNSA in the germline V gene. Trimming cost V 0 bases and J 1 base, with 16 bases left between them. The CDR3 totals 17 residues. CDR3 nucleotide sequence: TGTGCCAGCAGCTTAGCGCGTTCCCCTTACAGTTCCTACGAGCAGTACTTC. It translates to CASSLARSPYSSYEQYF.

The chain combines TRBV2 with TRBJ1-5; D is uncertain. The CDR3 is made up of 15 amino acids. The germline gives CDR1 SNHLY, CDR2 FYNNEI. The V and J ends lost 1 base and 2 bases respectively, with 9 bases between them. In DNA, the CDR3 is TGTGCCAGCAGTGAAGGTAGTGAGGGCAATCAGCCCCAGCATTTT. Translating gives CASSEGSEGNQPQHF.

This rearrangement joins TRBV4-1 to TRBJ2-7; D ambiguous. V was cut by 0 bases and J by 1 base, with 10 bases left in between. Germline loops: CDR1 MGHRA, CDR2 YSYEKL. The CDR3 length is 15 residues. The CDR3 DNA sequence: TGCGCCAGCAGCCAAGATCCGGCCGTTTCCTACGAGCAGTACTTC. Translated: CASSQDPAVSYEQYF.

A single count supports this clone. CDR3 in amino acids: CASSQDPWTAITLGNTIYF. For the CDR3, the DNA is TGCGCCAGCAGCCAAGACCCATGGACCGCCATCACTCTTGGAAACACCATATATTTT. V gene TRBV4-3 combines with J gene TRBJ1-3; D is uncertain. The germline V and J ends were trimmed by 0 bases and 3 bases, with 21 bases remaining between them. The length of the CDR3 is 19 residues. From germline, CDR1 is LGHNA and CDR2 YSLEER.

This chain connects TRBV5-8 to TRBJ2-5; possible D gene TRBD2, 5 bases. Per the germline V gene, CDR1 is SGHTS and CDR2 is YDEGEE. The V end was cut by 3 bases, the J end by 0 bases, with 6 bases between. This CDR3 is built from 13 residues. The CDR3 region has the DNA TGTGCCAGCAGCTCCGGGGACCAAGAGACCCAGTACTTC. Translated: CASSSGDQETQYF.